This TCR beta chain was observed in a study of T-cell reconstitution after alpha-beta-depleted transplantation in children. Preparation of the TCRbeta library was carried out with unique molecular identifiers. TCRdb fed the PCR reads into MiXCR, producing one record per CDR3 protein. The sample includes about a million distinct CDR3 sequences, less than 30% of them seen just once. This clonotype was recorded a few times. Its cognate antigen is unknown. Study-wide results and limits: The main origin of T-cell counts and diversity one year after transplant was newly produced T cells. It was reported that alpha-beta T cells came from several hundred expanded graft clones (about two months after transplant). The origin of high day-60 TCRbeta diversity in some patients lay in surviving recipient T cells and thymic progenitors.

Germline V gene sequence: CDR1 SGHRS, CDR2 YFSETQ. The CDR3 totals 16 residues. V lost 4 bases to trimming and J lost 7 bases; unmatched junction nucleotides: 17. The chain has TRBV5-1 and TRBJ2-7, with 7 nucleotides matching TRBD2. The sequence was collected from a boy younger than two who had a stem cell transplant for SCID, so the T cells may come from the graft donor. Here the sequenced sample was PBMCs, mostly from graft donor cells, taken 360 days after TCRalphabeta/CD19-depleted stem cell transplant. The CDR3 sequence: CASSPQERGLLREQYF. For the CDR3, the DNA is TGCGCCAGCAGCCCCCAGGAGCGGGGCTTGTTACGGGAGCAGTACTTC.